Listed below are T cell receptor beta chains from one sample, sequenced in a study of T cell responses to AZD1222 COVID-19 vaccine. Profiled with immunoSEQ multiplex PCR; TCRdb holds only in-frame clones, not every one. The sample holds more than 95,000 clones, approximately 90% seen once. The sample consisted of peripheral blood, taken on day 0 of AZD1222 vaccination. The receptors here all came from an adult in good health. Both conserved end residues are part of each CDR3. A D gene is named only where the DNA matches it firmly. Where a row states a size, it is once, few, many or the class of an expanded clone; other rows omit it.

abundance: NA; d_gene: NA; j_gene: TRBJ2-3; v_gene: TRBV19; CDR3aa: CASSPNLATSTDTQYF; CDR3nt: TGTGCCAGTAGCCCAAACCTAGCGACGAGCACAGATACGCAGTATTTT
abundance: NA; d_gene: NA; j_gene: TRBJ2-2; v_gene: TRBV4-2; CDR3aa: CASSQDYAGELFF; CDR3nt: TGTGCCAGCAGCCAAGATTATGCCGGGGAGCTGTTTTTT
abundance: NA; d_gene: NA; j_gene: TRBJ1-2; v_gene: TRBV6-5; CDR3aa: CASSPGSNYGYTF; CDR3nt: TGTGCCAGCAGCCCCGGGAGTAACTATGGCTACACCTTC
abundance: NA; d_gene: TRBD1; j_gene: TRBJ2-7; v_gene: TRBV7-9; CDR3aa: CASSLRGPGPEQYF; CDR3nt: TGTGCCAGCAGCTTAAGGGGGCCGGGCCCCGAGCAGTACTTC
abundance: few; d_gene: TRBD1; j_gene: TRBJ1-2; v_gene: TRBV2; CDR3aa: CASEQGRGGYTF; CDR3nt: TGTGCCAGCGAACAGGGGAGGGGCGGCTACACCTTC
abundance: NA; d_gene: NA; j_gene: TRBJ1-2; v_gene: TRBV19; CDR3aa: CASSTSISSYGYTF; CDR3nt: TGTGCCAGTAGCACAAGTATCTCATCGTATGGCTACACCTTC
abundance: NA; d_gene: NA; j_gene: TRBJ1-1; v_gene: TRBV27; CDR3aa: CASTRSRGDTEAFF; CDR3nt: TGTGCCAGCACCCGTAGTAGGGGAGACACTGAAGCTTTCTTT
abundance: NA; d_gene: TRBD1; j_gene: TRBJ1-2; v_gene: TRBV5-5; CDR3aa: CASSLGTGDYGYTF; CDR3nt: TGTGCCAGCAGCTTGGGGACAGGGGACTATGGCTACACCTTC
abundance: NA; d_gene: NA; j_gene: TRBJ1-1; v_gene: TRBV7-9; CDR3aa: CASSLVEAGDTEAFF; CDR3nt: TGTGCCAGCAGCTTAGTGGAGGCAGGGGACACTGAAGCTTTCTTT
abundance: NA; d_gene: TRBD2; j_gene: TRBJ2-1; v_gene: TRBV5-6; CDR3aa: CASSPTSGRLSEQFF; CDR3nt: TGTGCCAGCAGCCCCACGAGCGGGAGACTTTCCGAGCAGTTCTTC
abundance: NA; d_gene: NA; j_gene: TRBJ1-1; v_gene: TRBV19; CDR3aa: CASSIGGNPMEAFF; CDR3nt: TGTGCCAGTAGTATAGGAGGGAACCCGATGGAAGCTTTCTTT
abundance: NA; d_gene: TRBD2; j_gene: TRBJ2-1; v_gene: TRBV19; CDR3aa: CASSTKGLAGNEQFF; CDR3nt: TGTGCCAGTAGTACCAAAGGACTAGCGGGCAATGAGCAGTTCTTC
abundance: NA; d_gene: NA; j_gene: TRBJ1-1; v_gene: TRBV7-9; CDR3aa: CASSLSMNTEAFF; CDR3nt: TGTGCCAGCAGTCTTTCTATGAACACTGAAGCTTTCTTT
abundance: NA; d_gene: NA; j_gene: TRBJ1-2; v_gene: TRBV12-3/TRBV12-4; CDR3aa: CASSLNGGAGYTF; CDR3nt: TGTGCCAGCAGTCTCAATGGGGGAGCTGGCTACACCTTC
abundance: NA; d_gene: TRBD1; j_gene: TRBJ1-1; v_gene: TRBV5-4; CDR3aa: CASSLGRGRTEAFF; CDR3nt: TGTGCCAGCAGCTTGGGCAGGGGGCGCACTGAAGCTTTCTTT
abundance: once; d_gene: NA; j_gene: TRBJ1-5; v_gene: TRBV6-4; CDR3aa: CASSDSARGSNQPQHF; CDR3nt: TGTGCCAGCAGTGACTCAGCGCGGGGGAGCAATCAGCCCCAGCATTTT
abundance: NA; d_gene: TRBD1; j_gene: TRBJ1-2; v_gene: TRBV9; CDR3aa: CASRATGVPGYTF; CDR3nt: TGTGCCAGCAGGGCAACAGGGGTTCCTGGCTACACCTTC
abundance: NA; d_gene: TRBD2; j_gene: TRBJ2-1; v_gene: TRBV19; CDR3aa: CASSGTIYNEQFF; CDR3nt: TGTGCCAGCTCCGGGACTATCTACAATGAGCAGTTCTTC
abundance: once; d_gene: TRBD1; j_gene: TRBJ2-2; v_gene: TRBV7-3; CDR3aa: CASSSRQGKLFF; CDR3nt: TGTGCCAGCAGCTCGAGACAGGGGAAGCTGTTTTTT
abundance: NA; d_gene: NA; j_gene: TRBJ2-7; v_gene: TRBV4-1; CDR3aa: CASSQDPGTLSYEQYF; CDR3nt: TGCGCCAGCAGCCAAGACCCAGGCACACTCTCCTACGAGCAGTACTTC
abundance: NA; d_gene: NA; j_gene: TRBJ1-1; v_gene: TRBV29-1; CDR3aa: CSVEAREKNTEAFF; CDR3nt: TGCAGCGTTGAAGCCAGAGAGAAGAACACTGAAGCTTTCTTT
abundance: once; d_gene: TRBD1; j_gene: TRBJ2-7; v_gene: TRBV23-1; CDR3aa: CARRDRLRYEQYF; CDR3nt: TGCGCCCGCCGGGACAGGCTCCGCTACGAGCAGTACTTC
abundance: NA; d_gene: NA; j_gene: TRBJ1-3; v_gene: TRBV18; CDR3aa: CASSPQGLSGNTIYF; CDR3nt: TGTGCCAGCTCACCTCAGGGCCTCTCTGGAAACACCATATATTTT
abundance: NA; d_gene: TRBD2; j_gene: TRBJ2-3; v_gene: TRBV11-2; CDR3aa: CASSFRTSGSRSTDTQYF; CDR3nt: TGTGCCAGCAGCTTCCGGACTAGCGGGAGTAGGAGCACAGATACGCAGTATTTT
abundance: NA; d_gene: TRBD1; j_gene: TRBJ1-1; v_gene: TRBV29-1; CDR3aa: CSAPGQGDTEAFF; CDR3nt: TGCAGCGCACCGGGACAGGGAGACACTGAAGCTTTCTTT
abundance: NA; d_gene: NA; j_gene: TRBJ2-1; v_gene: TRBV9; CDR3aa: CASSVAGVHSEQFF; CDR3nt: TGTGCCAGCAGCGTAGCGGGAGTACATAGTGAGCAGTTCTTC
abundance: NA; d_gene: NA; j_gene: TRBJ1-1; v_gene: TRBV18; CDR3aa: CASSPRTGNTEAFF; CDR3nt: TGTGCCAGCTCACCAAGGACGGGGAACACTGAAGCTTTCTTT
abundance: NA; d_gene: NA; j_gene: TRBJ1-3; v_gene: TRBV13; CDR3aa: CASSLGLSSGNTIYF; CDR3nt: TGTGCCAGCAGCTTGGGTCTGAGCTCTGGAAACACCATATATTTT
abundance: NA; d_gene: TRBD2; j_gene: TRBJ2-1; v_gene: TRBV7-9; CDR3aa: CASSHRASGYNEQFF; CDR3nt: TGTGCCAGCAGCCACCGGGCTAGCGGCTACAATGAGCAGTTCTTC
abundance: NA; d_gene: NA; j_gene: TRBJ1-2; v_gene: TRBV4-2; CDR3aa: CASSQDLQLNYGYTF; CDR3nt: TGTGCCAGCAGCCAAGATCTTCAGCTAAACTATGGCTACACCTTC
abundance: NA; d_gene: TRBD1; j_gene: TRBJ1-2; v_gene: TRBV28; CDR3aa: CASSPIGDRLYGYTF; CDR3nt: TGTGCCAGCAGTCCCATAGGGGACAGGCTCTATGGCTACACCTTC
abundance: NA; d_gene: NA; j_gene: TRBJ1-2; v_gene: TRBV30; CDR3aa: CAWSDRVNYGYTF; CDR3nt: TGTGCCTGGAGTGACCGAGTTAACTATGGCTACACCTTC
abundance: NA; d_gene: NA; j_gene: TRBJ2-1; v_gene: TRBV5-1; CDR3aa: CASSNRDLEFF; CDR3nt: TGCGCCAGCAGCAACCGGGACTTAGAGTTCTTC
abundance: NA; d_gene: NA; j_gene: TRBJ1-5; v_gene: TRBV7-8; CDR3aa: CASSLAVGGDNQPQHF; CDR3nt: TGTGCCAGCAGCTTAGCTGTGGGTGGTGACAATCAGCCCCAGCATTTT
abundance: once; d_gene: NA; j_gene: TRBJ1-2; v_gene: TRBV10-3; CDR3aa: CASKAGDDGYTF; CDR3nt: TGTGCCTCCAAGGCGGGGGACGATGGCTACACCTTC
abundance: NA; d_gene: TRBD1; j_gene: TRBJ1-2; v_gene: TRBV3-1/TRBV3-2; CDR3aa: CASGQGAGGYTF; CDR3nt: TGTGCCAGCGGACAGGGGGCAGGTGGCTACACCTTC
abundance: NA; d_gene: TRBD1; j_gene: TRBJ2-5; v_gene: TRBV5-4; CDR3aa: CASSSTGSQETQYF; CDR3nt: TGTGCCAGCAGCTCGACAGGGAGCCAAGAGACCCAGTACTTC
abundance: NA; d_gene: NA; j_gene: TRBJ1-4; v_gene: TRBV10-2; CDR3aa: CASHPRPGQGERKLFF; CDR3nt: TGCGCCAGCCATCCTCGCCCCGGGCAGGGAGAACGGAAACTGTTTTTT
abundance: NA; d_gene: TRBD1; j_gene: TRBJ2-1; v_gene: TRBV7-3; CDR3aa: CASSLTRTGGHNEQFF; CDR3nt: TGTGCCAGCAGCTTAACTCGGACAGGGGGCCACAATGAGCAGTTCTTC
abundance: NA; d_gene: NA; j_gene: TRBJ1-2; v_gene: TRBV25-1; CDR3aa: CASSTWGASGYTF; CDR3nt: TGTGCCAGCAGTACCTGGGGGGCTAGTGGCTACACCTTC
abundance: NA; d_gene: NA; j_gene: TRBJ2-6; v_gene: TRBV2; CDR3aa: CASSDVGGVLTF; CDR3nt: TGTGCCAGCAGTGATGTTGGGGGCGTCCTGACTTTC
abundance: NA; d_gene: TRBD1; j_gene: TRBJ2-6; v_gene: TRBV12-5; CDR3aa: CASAHGQGSSGANVLTF; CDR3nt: TGTGCTAGTGCCCACGGACAGGGTAGCTCTGGGGCCAACGTCCTGACTTTC
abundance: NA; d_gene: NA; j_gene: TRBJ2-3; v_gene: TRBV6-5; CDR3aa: CASSLGTDTQYF; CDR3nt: TGTGCCAGCAGTTTAGGAACAGATACGCAGTATTTT
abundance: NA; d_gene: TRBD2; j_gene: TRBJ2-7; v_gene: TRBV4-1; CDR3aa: CASSQGLAGVLRGEQYF; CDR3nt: TGCGCCAGCAGCCAAGGACTAGCGGGAGTCCTCAGGGGCGAGCAGTACTTC